One sample yielded the 15 T cell receptor beta chains listed below, sequenced in a study of identifying expanded T cells in peripheral blood. Clones were sequenced by immunoSEQ multiplex PCR, and TCRdb holds only the in-frame ones, with some missing. The sample shows over 90,000 clones, roughly 87% of them seen only once. The sequenced material came from blood. The receptors originated from a person aged 18-70 years in good health.

This clone has a single count. V gene TRBV5-6 combines with J gene TRBJ2-6; tentatively, D is TRBD2 (5 bases). The length of the CDR3 is 15 residues. V was pared by 4 bases and J by 0 bases, with 8 bases between. Looked up from germline, CDR1 is SGHDT and CDR2 is YYEEEE. The CDR3 spells CASSRRTSGANVLTF. The CDR3 nucleotides read TGTGCCAGCAGCCGGAGGACCTCTGGGGCCAACGTCCTGACTTTC.

This chain joins TRBV9 and TRBJ2-1, with 14 bases lining up with TRBD2. CDR1 is SGDLS, CDR2 YYNGEE, per germline. The V gene end was trimmed by 5 bases and the J gene end by 8 bases; junction bases not matched to a gene: 6. This CDR3 has 15 residues. CDR3 bases: TGTGCCAGCAGTGGGACTAGCGGGAGTATCTATGAGCAGTTCTTC. Translating it yields CASSGTSGSIYEQFF.

The genes are TRBV30 and TRBJ1-5, with D perhaps matching TRBD1 (5 bases). Germline CDR1 and CDR2: GTSNPN and SVGIG (reference sequence). The CDR3 has 15 residues. The germline V and J ends were trimmed by 0 bases and 0 bases, with 9 bases remaining between them. DNA for the CDR3: TGTGCCTGGAGTGTACGGGGCTATAGCAATCAGCCCCAGCATTTT. It specifies CAWSVRGYSNQPQHF. The whole variable domain, filled in from reference TRBV30 and TRBJ1-5, reads SQTIHQWPATLVQPVGSPLSLECTVEGTSNPNLYWYRQAAGRGLQLLFYSVGIGQISSEVPQNLSASRPQDRQFILSSKKLLLSDSGFYLCAWSVRGYSNQPQHFGDGTRLSIL.

The chain employs TRBV5-1 and TRBJ1-3; the D is unclear. Trimming removed 0 bases at V and 6 bases at J, with 10 bases between. This CDR3 has 14 residues. CDR1 and CDR2 from the germline V gene are SGHRS and YFSETQ. In nucleotides, the CDR3 is TGCGCCAGCAGCTTGGGGGTTGGAAAAAACACCATATATTTT. Its protein is CASSLGVGKNTIYF.

The rearrangement uses TRBV6-1 and TRBJ1-3, with 7 bases that match TRBD1. Germline-derived CDR1 and CDR2 are MNHNS and SASEGT. The CDR3 is 18 residues long. V dropped 1 base and J dropped 0; count of bases not matched to a gene: 9. Here the CDR3 reads CASSEGLGQFPSGNTIYF. The CDR3 DNA sequence: TGTGCCAGCAGTGAAGGTCTGGGACAGTTTCCCTCTGGAAACACCATATATTTT.

The chain recombines TRBV7-9 with TRBJ2-3; no definite D call. The CDR3 totals 13 residues. Germline V gene lookup returns CDR1 SEHNR and CDR2 FQNEAQ (reference sequence). Trimming removed 5 bases at V and 1 base at J, with 7 bases between. The CDR3 spells CASSPGGTDTQYF. The DNA for the CDR3 is TGTGCCAGCAGCCCTGGGGGCACAGATACGCAGTATTTT.

The chain is built from TRBV27 and TRBJ2-2; the match to TRBD2 covers 7 bases. The CDR3 is 16 residues long. The trim removed 6 bases at V and 6 bases at J, leaving 13 bases unmatched. Germline V gene lookup returns CDR1 MNHEY and CDR2 SMNVEV (reference sequence). The CDR3 sequence: CASSRNSGRAPGELFF. The CDR3 nucleotides read TGTGCCAGCAGCAGAAATAGCGGGCGTGCCCCCGGGGAGCTGTTTTTT.

The chain has TRBV7-2 and TRBJ1-5; D possibly corresponds to TRBD1 (6 bases). CDR1 is SGHTA, CDR2 FQGNSA, per germline. The CDR3 is 17 amino acids. V lost 0 bases to trimming and J lost 6 bases, with 18 bases between them. CDR3 region: CASSLAPRGAPGQPQHF. The CDR3 bases are TGTGCCAGCAGCTTAGCGCCCAGGGGCGCCCCCGGTCAGCCCCAGCATTTT.

The V call is TRBV18, the J call TRBJ1-2; D possibly corresponds to TRBD1 (6 bases). In germline, CDR1 is KGHSH, CDR2 LQKENI. The germline V and J ends were trimmed by 2 bases and 8 bases, with 9 bases remaining between them. This CDR3 is 12 amino acids long. CDR3 sequence: CASSPKGEGYTF. Here the CDR3 DNA reads TGTGCCAGCTCACCAAAGGGGGAAGGCTACACCTTC.

The chain is built from TRBV7-8 and TRBJ1-1; D call uncertain. Trimming stripped 1 base from V and 0 bases from J, with 0 bases between. The germline CDR1 and CDR2 sequences are SGHVS and FQNEAQ. CDR3 length equals 12 residues. The CDR3 coding sequence is TGTGCCAGCAGCTTAGTGAACACTGAAGCTTTCTTT. It encodes CASSLVNTEAFF.

The sample holds one count of this clone. This chain uses TRBV7-9 with TRBJ1-1; D is undetermined. The CDR3 covers 15 residues. Between the trimmed V and J ends, which lost 3 bases and 0 bases, there was a span of 11 bases. The germline V gene encodes CDR1 SEHNR and CDR2 FQNEAQ (reference sequence). The CDR3 nucleotides read TGTGCCAGCAGCTTGTTCGGAGGAATGAACACTGAAGCTTTCTTT. The encoded protein is CASSLFGGMNTEAFF.

V gene TRBV6-1 combines with J gene TRBJ1-5, with 7 nucleotides matching TRBD1. J lost 1 base, V lost 5 bases, and 5 bases had no gene match. CDR1 is MNHNS, CDR2 SASEGT, per germline. The CDR3 totals 15 residues. CDR3 in amino acids: CASSKQGGSNQPQHF. CDR3 nucleotide sequence: TGTGCCAGCAGTAAGCAGGGGGGGAGCAATCAGCCCCAGCATTTT.

This rearrangement joins TRBV7-9 to TRBJ2-3; D is ambiguous. Germline V gene lookup returns CDR1 SEHNR and CDR2 FQNEAQ (reference sequence). The CDR3 is 14 amino acids. Trimming stripped 2 bases from V and 3 bases from J, with 9 bases between. As DNA, the CDR3 is TGTGCCAGCAGCTTACTAGTACCGACAGATACGCAGTATTTT. Amino acid sequence: CASSLLVPTDTQYF.

The rearrangement joins TRBV9 to TRBJ1-1; possibly TRBD1 for D (6 bases). The germline gives CDR1 SGDLS, CDR2 YYNGEE. Trimming left V 0 bases short and J 5 bases short, with 14 bases between. This CDR3 region has 15 residues. The CDR3 loop reads CASSVEGKGGTEAFF. The CDR3 DNA is TGTGCCAGCAGCGTAGAGGGAAAGGGGGGGACTGAAGCTTTCTTT.

The gene calls are TRBV5-1 and TRBJ1-1; a weak D match, TRBD1 (6 bases). Germline assignment: CDR1 SGHRS and CDR2 YFSETQ. The length of the CDR3 is 15 residues. Between the trimmed V and J ends, which lost 0 bases and 1 base, there was a span of 10 bases. The CDR3: CASSLVQGRNTEAFF. CDR3 DNA sequence: TGCGCCAGCAGCTTGGTTCAGGGGAGGAACACTGAAGCTTTCTTT.